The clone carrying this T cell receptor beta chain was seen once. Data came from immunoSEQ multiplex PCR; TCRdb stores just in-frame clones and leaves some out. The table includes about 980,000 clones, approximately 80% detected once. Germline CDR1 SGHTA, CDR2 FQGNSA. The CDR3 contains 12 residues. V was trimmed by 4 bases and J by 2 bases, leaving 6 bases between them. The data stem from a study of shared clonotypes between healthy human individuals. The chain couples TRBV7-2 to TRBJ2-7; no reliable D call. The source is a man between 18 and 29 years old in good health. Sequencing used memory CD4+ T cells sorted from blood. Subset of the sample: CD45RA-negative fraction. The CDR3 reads CASSYYPYEQYF. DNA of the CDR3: TGTGCCAGCAGCTACTATCCCTACGAGCAGTACTTC. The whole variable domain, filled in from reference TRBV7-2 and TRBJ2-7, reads GAGVSQSPSNKVTEKGKDVELRCDPISGHTALYWYRQSLGQGLEFLIYFQGNSAPDKSGLPSDRFSAERTGGSVSTLTIQRTQQEDSAVYLCASSYYPYEQYFGPGTRLTVT.